This T cell receptor (beta chain) was sequenced for a study of tumor-infiltrating lymphocytes in primary liver carcinoma. A constant-region primer served to make TCR beta cDNA from about 530 ng total RNA. The TCR beta library was amplified through three nested multiplex PCR rounds in a modified ARM-PCR procedure. The first two PCR rounds used TRBV1-TRBV30 primers with a Cbeta primer, roughly 10 cycles each. TCRdb redid the calling of the multiplex PCR reads with MiXCR, one entry per CDR3 protein. In the table there are 300,000 to 350,000 distinct CDR3 sequences, about three fifths of which are singletons. CDR1 and CDR2 (germline): MNHNY, SVGAGI (reference sequence). V dropped 6 bases and J dropped 3 bases, with 14 bases sitting between them. CDR3 length equals 15 residues. Unsorted whole blood yielded the blood RNA, and germline DNA was also extracted.

The receptor comes from a young woman with primary liver carcinoma and hepatitis B virus infection. The sequenced sample consisted of peripheral blood. The V and J genes are TRBV6-6 and TRBJ2-2, with D unresolved. The CDR3: CASRPRYQDTGELFF. The CDR3 DNA is TGTGCCAGCAGACCACGATATCAGGACACCGGGGAGCTGTTTTTT.